This T cell receptor (beta chain) emerged from a study of blood T cell repertoires in COVID-19. This clone was counted a few times. Sequencing used immunoSEQ multiplex PCR; TCRdb keeps in-frame clones, though not all of them. Of approximately 160,000 clones listed, 80% to 85% are singletons. The sequence derives from a woman in her forties or fifties who had recovered from COVID-19. The source material was PBMCs or T cells enriched from blood (not recorded which).

The CDR3 region is CASSQVGNQPQHF. In DNA, the CDR3 is TGTGCCAGCAGCCAAGTCGGGAATCAGCCCCAGCATTTT. The V call is TRBV3-1 (or the pseudogene TRBV3-2), the J call TRBJ1-5; D remains ambiguous. This CDR3 is built from 13 residues. Trimming left V 1 base short and J 4 bases short, with 5 bases between. Per germline, CDR1 LGHDT and CDR2 YNNKEL (reference sequence).